This T cell receptor beta chain is drawn from a study of tissue T cells after allogeneic stem cell transplantation (dated by TCRdb to between 2020 and 2023). Context from the whole study: The study profiled TCR beta repertoires across many tissues from research autopsies of patients with and without GVHD, plus mouse models of GVHD. The human arm was a prospective observational study without blinding or randomization. The paper's findings and limits, for the study overall: Within patients, how anatomically similar the tissues were was a key factor in shaping TCR repertoire composition, regardless of disease or transplant status. Sampling depth was acknowledged as a limitation, and the patient cohort was both small and clinically heterogeneous. In both patients and mice, only a limited portion of the TCR repertoire detected in tissues was captured by blood and spleen T cells. The study did not determine which tissue TCRs were alloreactive or antigen-specific, and some clones might have been persisting host cells. Only a few T cell clones appeared in more than one patient, yet motif-based clustering showed tissue-specific repertoire signatures that were shared between patients.

This specimen's time point label, interpreted: mouse harvest day 14 after allogeneic transplant. Each mouse graft consisted of 10^7 T-cell-depleted bone marrow cells plus 10^6 splenic CD5+ T cells and was given by tail vein injection. GVHD in mice was modeled with a major MHC-mismatch B6 (H2b) into BALB/c (H2d) model, and tissues were profiled at day 7 or 14. On day 7 or 14 post-transplant, mouse tissues and retro-orbital blood were harvested with separate sterile tools for each animal, and livers were flushed beforehand. Before genomic DNA isolation with the DNeasy Blood & Tissue Kit, mouse tissues were minced with razor blades in buffered saline. This clone was detected only a few times. Its recognized antigen is unknown. With a mouse as the source, gene names and germline sequences are drawn from the mouse. The CDR3 end is not reached by the read, which stops 1 residue before it; the germline J gene fills it in.

Libraries were built with the immunoSEQ multiplex PCR assay. TCRbeta CDR3 sequencing was performed at survey depth by Adaptive Biotechnologies, and CDR3 sequences, V/J genes, productive frequency and template counts were reported. Amplification of TCR beta CDR3 regions started from genomic DNA instead of RNA. Under the source paper's analysis protocol: Jensen-Shannon divergence was used to quantify pairwise repertoire overlap between tissues, with a value of 1 indicating complete divergence and a value of 0 indicating identical repertoires. Tissues were clustered by single-linkage agglomerative hierarchical clustering of pairwise JSD values, and the clustering results were displayed as dendrograms. All patient samples were analyzed with GLIPH2 using simulation_depth 1000, kmer_min_depth 3 and cdr3_length_cutoff 8, and only groups containing more than two unique CDR3s were kept. A standardized tissue-overlap score was generated by extrapolating Jaccard GLIPH-group overlap across patients to a standard repertoire size of 1000 clones. Linear mixed-effect models, with tissue as a fixed effect and individual as a random effect, were used to test how diversity related to clinical or experimental variables. TCRdb limited this immuneACCESS table to in-frame rearrangements with V and J called. A share of clones is missing; checked studies link under half to unresolved V genes, and the rest is unexplained. V, J and clone size derive from that table, while D and trimming were established from the DNA sequence. The sample records almost 7,000 clones, 30% to 35% of which are singletons. 5% to 7% of the sample is held by the ten biggest clonotypes.

From the germline V gene, CDR1 is SGHLS and CDR2 is HYDKME. Including the terminal cysteine and phenylalanine, the CDR3 comprises 14 residues. The DNA shown is the part of the CDR3 that was read: 39 bases, in frame from base 1. Trimming takes 1 base off V and 4 bases off J; junction bases not matched to a gene: 0. The specimen sequenced was skin. The chain is encoded by TRBV12-2 joined to TRBJ2-1, with 10 central nucleotides matching TRBD2. This receptor was obtained from a female BALB/c mouse given C57BL/6 T cells with graft-versus-host disease after an allogeneic hematopoietic cell transplant. CDR3 DNA (partial): TGTGCCAGCTCTCTACTGGGGGGGTATGCTGAGCAGTTC. Protein translation: CASSLLGGYAEQF. The entire CDR3 is CASSLLGGYAEQFF. The CDR3, completed at both ends by the reference TRBV12-2 and TRBJ2-1 genes, gives the full variable domain NSGVVQSPRYIIKGKGERSILKCIPISGHLSVAWYQQTQGQELKFFIQHYDKMERDKGNLPSRFSVQQFDDYHSEMNMSALELEDSAVYFCASSLLGGYAEQFFGPGTRLTVL.